A single T cell receptor (beta chain) is shown here with its context. In the original analysis: Scientists estimated how many nucleated cells there were by amplifying reference gene primers. Clones were read by immunoSEQ multiplex PCR, and TCRdb kept only the in-frame ones, dropping some. V and J calls and clone size are as listed in that table; D and trimming were resolved from the DNA. Of 150,000 to 200,000 clones listed, about 91% are singletons. The source of the sample is a study of blood T cell repertoires in COVID-19. V dropped 2 bases and J dropped 6 bases, with 15 bases sitting between them. Germline CDR1 and CDR2: SGHTA and FQGTGA. The CDR3 length is 15 residues.

This sequence originates from a woman aged 18-29 years who had recovered from COVID-19. The sequencing sample was made of PBMCs or T cells enriched from blood (not recorded which). The chain links TRBV7-3 to TRBJ2-3; a weak D match, TRBD2 (6 bases). As DNA, the CDR3 is TGTGCCAGCAGCTTATGGGGAGGCTCACCGGATACGCAGTATTTT. Protein: CASSLWGGSPDTQYF.